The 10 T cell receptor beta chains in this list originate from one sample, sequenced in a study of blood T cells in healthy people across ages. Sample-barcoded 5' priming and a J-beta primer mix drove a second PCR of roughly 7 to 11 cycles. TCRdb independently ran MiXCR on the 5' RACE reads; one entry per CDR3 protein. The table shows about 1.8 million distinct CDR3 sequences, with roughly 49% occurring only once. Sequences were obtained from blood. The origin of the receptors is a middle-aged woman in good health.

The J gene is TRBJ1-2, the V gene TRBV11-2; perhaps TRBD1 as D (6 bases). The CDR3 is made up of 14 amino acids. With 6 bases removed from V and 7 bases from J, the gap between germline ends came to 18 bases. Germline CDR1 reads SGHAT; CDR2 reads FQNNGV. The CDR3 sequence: CASRPHEGGLGYTF. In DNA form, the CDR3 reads TGTGCCAGCAGGCCCCATGAGGGGGGCCTTGGCTACACCTTC.

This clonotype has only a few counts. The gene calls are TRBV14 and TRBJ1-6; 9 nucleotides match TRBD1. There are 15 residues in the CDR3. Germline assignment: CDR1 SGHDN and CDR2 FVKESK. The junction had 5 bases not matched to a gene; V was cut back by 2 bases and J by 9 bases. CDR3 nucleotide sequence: TGTGCCAGCAGCCAACAGACAGGGGGAAGTTCACCCCTCCACTTT. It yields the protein CASSQQTGGSSPLHF.

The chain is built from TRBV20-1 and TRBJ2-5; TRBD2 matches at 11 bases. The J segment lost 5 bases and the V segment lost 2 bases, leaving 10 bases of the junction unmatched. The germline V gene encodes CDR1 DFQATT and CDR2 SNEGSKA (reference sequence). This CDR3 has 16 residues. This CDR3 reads CSARTRGLAGRETQYF. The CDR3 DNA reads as TGCAGTGCTAGAACACGAGGACTAGCGGGTCGGGAGACCCAGTACTTC.

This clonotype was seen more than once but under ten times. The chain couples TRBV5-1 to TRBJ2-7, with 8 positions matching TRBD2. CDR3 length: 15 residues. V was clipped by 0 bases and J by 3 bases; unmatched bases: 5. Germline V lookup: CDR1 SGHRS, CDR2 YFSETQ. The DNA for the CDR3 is TGCGCCAGCAGCTTGGGTGGTAGCGGGGTCTACGAGCAGTACTTC. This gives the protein CASSLGGSGVYEQYF.

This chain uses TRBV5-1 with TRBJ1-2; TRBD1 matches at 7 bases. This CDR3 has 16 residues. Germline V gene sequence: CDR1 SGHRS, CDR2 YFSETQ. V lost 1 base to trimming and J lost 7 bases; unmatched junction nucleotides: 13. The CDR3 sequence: CASSLTIRTGERGYTF. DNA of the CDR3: TGCGCCAGCAGCTTGACCATACGAACAGGGGAACGTGGCTACACCTTC. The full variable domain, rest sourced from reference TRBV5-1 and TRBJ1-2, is KAGVTQTPRYLIKTRGQQVTLSCSPISGHRSVSWYQQTPGQGLQFLFEYFSETQRNKGNFPGRFSGRQFSNSRSEMNVSTLELGDSALYLCASSLTIRTGERGYTFGSGTRLTVV.

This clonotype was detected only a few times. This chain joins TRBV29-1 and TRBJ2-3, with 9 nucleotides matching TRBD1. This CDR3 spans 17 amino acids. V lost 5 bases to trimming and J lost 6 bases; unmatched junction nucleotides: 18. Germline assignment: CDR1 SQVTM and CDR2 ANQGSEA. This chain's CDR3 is CSVLVELWDRESDTQYF. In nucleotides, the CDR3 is TGCAGCGTTCTGGTAGAGCTTTGGGACAGGGAATCCGATACGCAGTATTTT.

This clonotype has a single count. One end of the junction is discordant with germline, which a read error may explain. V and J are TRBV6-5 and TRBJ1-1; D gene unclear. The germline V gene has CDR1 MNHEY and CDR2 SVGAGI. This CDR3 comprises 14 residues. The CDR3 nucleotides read TGTGCCAGCAGTGACTCTGGACCTAACACTGAAGCTTTCTTT. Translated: CASSDSGPNTEAFF.

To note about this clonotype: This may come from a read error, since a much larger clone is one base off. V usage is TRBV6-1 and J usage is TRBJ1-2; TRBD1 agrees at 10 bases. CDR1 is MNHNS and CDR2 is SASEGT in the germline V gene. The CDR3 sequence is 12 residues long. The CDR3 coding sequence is TGTGCCAACAGTGGGACAGGGGATGGCTACACCTTC. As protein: CANSGTGDGYTF.

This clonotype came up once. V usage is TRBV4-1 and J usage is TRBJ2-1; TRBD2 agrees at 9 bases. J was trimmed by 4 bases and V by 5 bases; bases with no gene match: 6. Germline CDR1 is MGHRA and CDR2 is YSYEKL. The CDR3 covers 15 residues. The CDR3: CASSAGLARYNEQFF. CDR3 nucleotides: TGCGCCAGCAGCGCGGGACTAGCTAGGTACAATGAGCAGTTCTTC.

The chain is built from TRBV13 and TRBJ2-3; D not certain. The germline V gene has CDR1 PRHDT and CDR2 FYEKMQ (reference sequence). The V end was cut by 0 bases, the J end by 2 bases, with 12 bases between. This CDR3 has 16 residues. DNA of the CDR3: TGTGCCAGCAGCTTAGGCACCCTGTGGGCCACAGATACGCAGTATTTT. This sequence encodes CASSLGTLWATDTQYF.